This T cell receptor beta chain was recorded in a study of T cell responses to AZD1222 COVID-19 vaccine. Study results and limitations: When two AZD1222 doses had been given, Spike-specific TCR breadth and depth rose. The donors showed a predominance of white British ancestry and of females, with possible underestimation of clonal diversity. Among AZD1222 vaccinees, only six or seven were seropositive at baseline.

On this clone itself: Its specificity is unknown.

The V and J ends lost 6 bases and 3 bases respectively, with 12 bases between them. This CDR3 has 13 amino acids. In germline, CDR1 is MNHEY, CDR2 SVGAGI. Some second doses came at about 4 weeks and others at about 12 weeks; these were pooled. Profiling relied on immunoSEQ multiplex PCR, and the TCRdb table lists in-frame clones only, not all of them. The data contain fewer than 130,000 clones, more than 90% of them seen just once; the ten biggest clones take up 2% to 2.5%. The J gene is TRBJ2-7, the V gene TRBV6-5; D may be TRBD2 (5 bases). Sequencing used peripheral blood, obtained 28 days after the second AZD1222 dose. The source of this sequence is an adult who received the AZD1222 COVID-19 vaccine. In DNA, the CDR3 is TGTGCCAGCAGATCACAACGGGACTACGAGCAGTACTTC. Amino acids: CASRSQRDYEQYF.